The rows below give T cell receptor beta chains drawn from one sample of a study of technical replicates of blood from several donors. Assay used: immunoSEQ multiplex PCR; TCRdb lists only in-frame clones, some missing. Of fewer than 95,000 clones detected, around 94% appear once; the ten largest clones hold more than 0.2%. Source material: T cells isolated from PBMCs. These TCRs come from a human donor in good health. Both conserved end residues are part of each CDR3. D genes are given only for firm matches. A row's size may be missing; if present it is once, few, many or a size class.

j_call | clone_size | v_call | cdr3_length | d_call | cdr3_nt | cdr3_aa
TRBJ2-7 | - | TRBV27 | 14 | - | TGTGCCAGCAGTAAGAGTTCTTCCCCCTACGAGCAGTACTTC | CASSKSSSPYEQYF
TRBJ2-7 | - | TRBV6-1 | 16 | TRBD1 | TGTGCCAGCAGTGAACAGTGGGACAGCGCCTTCTACGAGCAGTACTTC | CASSEQWDSAFYEQYF
TRBJ1-2 | - | TRBV27 | 15 | TRBD1 | TGTGCCAGCAGCTTCGACCCGAGGGGGCCCTATGGCTACACCTTC | CASSFDPRGPYGYTF
TRBJ2-5 | - | TRBV2 | 14 | TRBD1 | TGTGCCAGCGGGGTCAGGGGGTTAGGGGAGACCCAGTACTTC | CASGVRGLGETQYF
TRBJ2-1 | - | TRBV19 | 17 | - | TGTGCCTCAGTCCCCGCGACGGGGAATAAGGGCTACAATGAGCAGTTCTTC | CASVPATGNKGYNEQFF
TRBJ1-5 | - | TRBV4-1 | 17 | - | TGCGCCAGCAGCCAAGGGAGCGCGGGGGTTATTGGACAGCCCCAGCATTTT | CASSQGSAGVIGQPQHF
TRBJ2-5 | - | TRBV11-2 | 13 | TRBD2 | TGTGCCAGCAGGGGGGGGGTGCAAGAGACCCAGTACTTC | CASRGGVQETQYF
TRBJ1-3 | once | TRBV14 | 15 | - | TGTGCCAGCAGCCCGGGAAGGACCTCTGGAAACACCATATATTTT | CASSPGRTSGNTIYF
TRBJ2-3 | - | TRBV6-6 | 16 | TRBD2 | TGTGCCAGCAGTTACGATCGAGCGGGAGGCACAGATACGCAGTATTTT | CASSYDRAGGTDTQYF
TRBJ2-3 | - | TRBV9 | 17 | TRBD2 | TGTGCCAGCAGCGATGATCTAGCGGGGGGCGACACAGATACGCAGTATTTT | CASSDDLAGGDTDTQYF
TRBJ1-2 | - | TRBV11-2 | 13 | - | TGTGCCAGCAGCTTGGGGGGGAACTATGGCTACACCTTC | CASSLGGNYGYTF
TRBJ1-2 | - | TRBV11-2 | 15 | - | TGTGCCAGCAGCTTAGGCATAGGGAGCCGGAATGGCTACACCTTC | CASSLGIGSRNGYTF
TRBJ1-4 | - | TRBV18 | 15 | TRBD1 | TGTGCCAGCTCACCAACACAGGGGCGTAGTGAAAAACTGTTTTTT | CASSPTQGRSEKLFF
TRBJ2-4 | - | TRBV11-3 | 15 | - | TGTGCCAGCAGCTTTACCGGGACACCTAAAAACATTCAGTACTTC | CASSFTGTPKNIQYF
TRBJ1-2 | - | TRBV5-4 | 13 | - | TGTGCCAGCAGCTTTCGGTCCGTGGATGGCTACACCTTC | CASSFRSVDGYTF